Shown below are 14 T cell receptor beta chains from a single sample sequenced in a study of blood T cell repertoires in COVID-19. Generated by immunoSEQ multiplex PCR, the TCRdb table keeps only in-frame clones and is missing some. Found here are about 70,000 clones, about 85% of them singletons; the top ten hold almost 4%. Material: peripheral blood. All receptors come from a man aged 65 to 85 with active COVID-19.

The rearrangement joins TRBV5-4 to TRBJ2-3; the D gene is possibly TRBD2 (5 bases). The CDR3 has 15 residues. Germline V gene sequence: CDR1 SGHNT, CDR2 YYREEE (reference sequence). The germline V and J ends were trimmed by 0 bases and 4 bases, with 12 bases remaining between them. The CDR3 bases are TGTGCCAGCAGCTTGGGAGGGAGAGGCGCAGATACGCAGTATTTT. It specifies CASSLGGRGADTQYF.

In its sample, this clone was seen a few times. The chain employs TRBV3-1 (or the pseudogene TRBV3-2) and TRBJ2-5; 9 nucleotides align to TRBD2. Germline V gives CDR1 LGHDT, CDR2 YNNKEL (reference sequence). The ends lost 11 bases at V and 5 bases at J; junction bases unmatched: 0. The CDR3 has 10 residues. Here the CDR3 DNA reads TGTGCCGCGGGGGGGGAGACCCAGTACTTC. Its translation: CAAGGETQYF.

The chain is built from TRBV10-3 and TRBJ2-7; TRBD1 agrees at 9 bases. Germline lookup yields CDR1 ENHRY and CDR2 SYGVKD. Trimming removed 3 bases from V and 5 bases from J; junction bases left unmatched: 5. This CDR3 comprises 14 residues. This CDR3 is CAISDGTGRHEQYF. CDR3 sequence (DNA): TGTGCCATCAGTGACGGGACAGGGAGGCACGAGCAGTACTTC.

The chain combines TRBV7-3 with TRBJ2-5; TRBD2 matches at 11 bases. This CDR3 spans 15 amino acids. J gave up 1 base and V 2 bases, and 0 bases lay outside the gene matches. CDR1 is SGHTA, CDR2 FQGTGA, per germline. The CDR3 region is CASSLGTSGQETQYF. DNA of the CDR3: TGTGCCAGCAGCTTAGGGACTAGCGGCCAAGAGACCCAGTACTTC.

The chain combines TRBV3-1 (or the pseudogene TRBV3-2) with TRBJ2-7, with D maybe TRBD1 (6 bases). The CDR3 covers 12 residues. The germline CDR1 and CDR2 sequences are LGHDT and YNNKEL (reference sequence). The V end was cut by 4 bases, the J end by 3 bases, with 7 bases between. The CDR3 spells CASSRQVYEQYF. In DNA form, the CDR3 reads TGTGCCAGCAGCCGACAGGTCTACGAGCAGTACTTC.

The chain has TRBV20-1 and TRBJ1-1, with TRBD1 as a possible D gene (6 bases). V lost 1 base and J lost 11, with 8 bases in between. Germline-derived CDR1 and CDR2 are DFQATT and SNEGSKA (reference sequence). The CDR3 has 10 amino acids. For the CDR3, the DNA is TGCAGTGCTAGAGGGGGGCGCGCTTTCTTT. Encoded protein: CSARGGRAFF.

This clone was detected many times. The CDR3 DNA sequence: TGTGCCTGGAGTAGAGACTACAACACTGAAGCTTTCTTT. It is translated as CAWSRDYNTEAFF. The chain is built from TRBV30 and TRBJ1-1; D unresolved. CDR1 GTSNPN and CDR2 SVGIG come from the germline V gene (reference sequence). CDR3 size: 13 residues. Trimming removed 2 bases from V and 2 bases from J, with 9 bases in between.

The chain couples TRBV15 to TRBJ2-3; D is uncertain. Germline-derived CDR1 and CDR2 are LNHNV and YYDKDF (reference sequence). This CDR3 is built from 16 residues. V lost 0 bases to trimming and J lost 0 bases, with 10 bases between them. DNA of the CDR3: TGTGCCACCAGCAGAGACAGGATCCCTAGCACAGATACGCAGTATTTT. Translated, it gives CATSRDRIPSTDTQYF.

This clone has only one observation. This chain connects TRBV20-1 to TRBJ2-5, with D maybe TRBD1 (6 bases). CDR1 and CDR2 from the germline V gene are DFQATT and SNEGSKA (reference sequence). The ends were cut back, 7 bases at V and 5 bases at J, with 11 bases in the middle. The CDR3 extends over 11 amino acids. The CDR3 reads CSGGQGETQYF. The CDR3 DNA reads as TGCAGTGGGGGGCAGGGGGAGACCCAGTACTTC.

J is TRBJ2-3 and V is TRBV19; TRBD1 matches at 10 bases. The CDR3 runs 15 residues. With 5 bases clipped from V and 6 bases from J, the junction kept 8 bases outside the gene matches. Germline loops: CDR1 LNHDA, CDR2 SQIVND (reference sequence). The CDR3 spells CASSGFRTGGDTQYF. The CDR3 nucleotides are TGTGCCAGTAGTGGTTTCCGGACAGGGGGGGATACGCAGTATTTT.

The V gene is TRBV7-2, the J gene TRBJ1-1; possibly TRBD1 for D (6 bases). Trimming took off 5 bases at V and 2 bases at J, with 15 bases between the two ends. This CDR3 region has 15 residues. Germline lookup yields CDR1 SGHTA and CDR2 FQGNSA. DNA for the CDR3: TGTGCCAGCAGCCCCAGGGGCACACGCAACACTGAAGCTTTCTTT. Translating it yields CASSPRGTRNTEAFF.

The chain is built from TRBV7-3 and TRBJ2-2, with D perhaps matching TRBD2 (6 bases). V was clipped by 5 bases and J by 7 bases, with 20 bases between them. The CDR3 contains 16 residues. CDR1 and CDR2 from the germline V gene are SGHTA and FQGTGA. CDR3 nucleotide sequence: TGTGCCAGCAGCCGAGCGCCCCGGGTGGGGGGCGGGGAGCTGTTTTTT. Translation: CASSRAPRVGGGELFF.

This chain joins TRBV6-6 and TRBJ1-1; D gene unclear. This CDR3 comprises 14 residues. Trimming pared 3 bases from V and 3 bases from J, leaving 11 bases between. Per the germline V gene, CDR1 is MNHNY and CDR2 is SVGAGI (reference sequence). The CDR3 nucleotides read TGTGCCAGCAGTTATTTCCCCCAGGACACTGAAGCTTTCTTT. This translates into CASSYFPQDTEAFF.

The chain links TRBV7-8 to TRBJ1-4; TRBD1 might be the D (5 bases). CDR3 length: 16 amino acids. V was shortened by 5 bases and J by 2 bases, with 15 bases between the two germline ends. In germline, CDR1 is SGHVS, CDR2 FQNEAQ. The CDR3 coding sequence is TGTGCCAGCAGCCCTAGCGGGGCAGGGACTAATGAAAAACTGTTTTTT. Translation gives CASSPSGAGTNEKLFF.